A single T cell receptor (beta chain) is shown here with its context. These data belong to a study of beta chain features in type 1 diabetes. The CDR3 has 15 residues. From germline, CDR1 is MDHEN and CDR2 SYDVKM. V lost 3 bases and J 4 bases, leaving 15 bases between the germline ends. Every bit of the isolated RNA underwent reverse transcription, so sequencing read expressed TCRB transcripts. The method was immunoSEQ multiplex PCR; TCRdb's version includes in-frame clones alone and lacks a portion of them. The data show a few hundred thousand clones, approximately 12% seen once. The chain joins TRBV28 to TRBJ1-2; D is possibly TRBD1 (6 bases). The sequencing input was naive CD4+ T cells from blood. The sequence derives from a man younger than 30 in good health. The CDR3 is CASSFGPGVSYGYTF. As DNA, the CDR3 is TGTGCCAGCAGTTTCGGTCCAGGGGTGAGCTATGGCTACACCTTC.